The clone carrying this TCR beta chain is medium-sized (0.01 to 0.1%) in the sample. Its antigen is not known. This CDR3 has 15 amino acids. Germline CDR1 and CDR2: DFQATT and SNEGSKA (reference sequence). Between the trimmed V and J ends, which lost 6 bases and 0 bases, there was a span of 17 bases. Template came from bulk tumor genomic DNA, at roughly 610 ng per sample. Every primary tumor yielded several biopsies, spaced far apart, that were taken during surgery. Patients went through curative surgery, and their non-small cell lung cancer was untreated and newly diagnosed. This sample is part of a study of immune heterogeneity within non-small cell lung tumors. Study-wide background: Histology included several squamous cell carcinomas, roughly eleven non-squamous carcinomas and 1 unspecified tumor.

The study's findings and limits: Recurrence of the same dominant CDR3 beta clonotypes was seen across tumor sites within a patient, and site-unique high-frequency clones were present alongside them.

In a multiplex PCR, 32 V and 13 J primers amplified TCR beta CDR3. TCRdb processed the multiplex PCR reads anew with MiXCR; each CDR3 protein has one entry. The sample holds some 30,000 distinct CDR3 sequences, more than 25% seen once. Sequencing was performed on lung tumor tissue. The V gene is TRBV20-1, the J gene TRBJ1-1, with D perhaps TRBD1 (5 bases). This clonotype was obtained from a man aged 40-50 years with non-small cell lung cancer. CDR3 sequence reads: CSASLPTVLNTEAFF. DNA of the CDR3: TGCAGTGCCTCCCTCCCGACAGTCTTGAACACTGAAGCTTTCTTT.